One sample yielded the 4 T cell receptor beta chains listed below, sequenced in a study of blood T cell repertoires in COVID-19. Produced via immunoSEQ multiplex PCR; TCRdb's table is partial and in-frame only. The profile shows 200,000 to 250,000 clones, roughly 84% of them singletons. The sequenced material came from peripheral blood. The receptors were gathered from a woman aged 55-69 years with acute or convalescent COVID-19.

The chain recombines TRBV4-2 with TRBJ2-2; TRBD2 aligns across 9 bases. Per germline, CDR1 LGHNA and CDR2 YNFKEQ. The CDR3 is 16 amino acids. The trim removed 4 bases at V and 8 bases at J, leaving 11 bases unmatched. CDR3 DNA sequence: TGTGCCAGCAGCCCCTGGTTGGTAGCGGGGGAAGGGGAGCTGTTTTTT. Translated: CASSPWLVAGEGELFF.

The chain recombines TRBV6-5 with TRBJ2-3, with 8 bases identical to TRBD1. V trimming: 5 bases; J trimming: 2 bases; junction bases outside the gene matches: 6. Germline V gene data show CDR1 as MNHEY and CDR2 as SVGAGI. CDR3 length: 15 residues. The CDR3 loop reads CASSRQGLNTDTQYF. CDR3 DNA sequence: TGTGCCAGCAGTAGACAGGGGCTTAACACAGATACGCAGTATTTT.

The genes are TRBV5-4 and TRBJ1-6; 9 bases agree with TRBD1. Germline-derived CDR1 and CDR2 are SGHNT and YYREEE (reference sequence). The CDR3 covers 15 residues. The V gene end was trimmed by 2 bases and the J gene end by 5 bases; junction bases not matched to a gene: 2. The CDR3 loop is CASSFWDRDNSPLHF. CDR3 bases: TGTGCCAGCAGCTTTTGGGACAGGGATAATTCACCCCTCCACTTT.

The chain joins TRBV6-6 to TRBJ1-1; TRBD1 agrees at 7 bases. The germline gives CDR1 MNHNY, CDR2 SVGAGI (reference sequence). J lost 11 bases, V lost 0 bases, and 15 bases had no gene match. The CDR3 contains 16 residues. The CDR3 spells CASSYSSTGTGPGAFF. CDR3 sequence (DNA): TGTGCCAGCAGTTACTCCTCGACAGGGACGGGTCCGGGGGCTTTCTTT.